Shown below are 28 T cell receptor beta chains from a single sample sequenced in a study of blood T cells in healthy people across ages. Then a second PCR, running roughly 7 to 11 cycles, was carried out with a sample-barcoded 5' primer and a J-beta primer mix. TCRdb reprocessed the 5' RACE reads with MiXCR, giving one entry per CDR3 protein. Of a few hundred thousand distinct CDR3 sequences listed, 25% to 30% are singletons. The source material was blood. These TCRs come from a woman in her seventies in good health.

This clonotype was counted only a few times. A read error may account for a junction end that differs from germline. The V call is TRBV20-1, the J call TRBJ2-1; the D is unclear. From germline, CDR1 is DFQATT and CDR2 SNEGSKA (reference sequence). This CDR3 spans 11 amino acids. The CDR3 sequence is CSAPSHNEQFF. CDR3 nucleotides: TGCAGTGCTCCCTCCCACAATGAGCAGTTCTTC.

The chain combines TRBV7-2 with TRBJ1-4; D unclear. Between the trimmed V and J ends, which lost 5 bases and 2 bases, there was a span of 12 bases. Germline assignment: CDR1 SGHTA and CDR2 FQGNSA. This CDR3 has 15 residues. The CDR3 spells CASSLVRGTNEKLFF. In DNA form, the CDR3 reads TGTGCCAGCAGCCTCGTCAGAGGGACTAATGAAAAACTGTTTTTT.

The chain has TRBV11-2 and TRBJ2-3, with unresolved D. V lost 2 bases to trimming and J lost 7 bases, with 16 bases between them. The germline gives CDR1 SGHAT, CDR2 FQNNGV. This CDR3 contains 15 residues. The CDR3 spells CASSLRPTGSHTQYF. As DNA, the CDR3 is TGTGCCAGCAGCTTACGCCCCACCGGTTCGCATACGCAGTATTTT.

This clonotype showed up just a few times. The rearrangement uses TRBV7-2 and TRBJ2-5, with TRBD2 matching over 12 bases. Germline CDR1 is SGHTA and CDR2 is FQGNSA. The CDR3 has 19 residues. V lost 1 base, J lost 4 bases, and 13 bases stayed unmatched. The CDR3 region is CASSLGKLAGGGVGETQYF. The CDR3 nucleotides are TGTGCCAGCAGCTTAGGAAAACTAGCGGGGGGCGGTGTAGGAGAGACCCAGTACTTC.

This clonotype was recorded a few times. This chain uses TRBV7-9 with TRBJ1-3, with a tentative D call TRBD1 (5 bases). CDR1 is SEHNR, CDR2 FQNEAQ, per germline (reference sequence). This CDR3 is 15 amino acids long. V lost 7 bases to trimming and J lost 0 bases, with 13 bases between them. The CDR3 protein is CASTPSGASGNTIYF. CDR3 bases: TGTGCCAGCACCCCATCTGGGGCCTCTGGAAACACCATATATTTT.

In this sample, this clonotype turned up once. The chain combines TRBV7-6 with TRBJ2-1, with D maybe TRBD2 (7 bases). Trimming left V 5 bases short and J 1 base short, with 15 bases between. Germline V gene data show CDR1 as SGHVS and CDR2 as FNYEAQ. CDR3 size: 16 residues. The CDR3 coding sequence is TGTGCCAGCAGCCGTGGGGGGCGGGGGTCCTACAATGAGCAGTTCTTC. Translating gives CASSRGGRGSYNEQFF.

This clonotype was counted between two and nine times. V gene TRBV29-1 combines with J gene TRBJ1-1; 7 positions agree with TRBD1. The germline gives CDR1 SQVTM, CDR2 ANQGSEA. J gave up 0 bases and V 5 bases, and 6 bases lay outside the gene matches. The CDR3 extends over 14 amino acids. The CDR3 region has the DNA TGCAGCGTTCGTGGAGGGGGCCTGAACACTGAAGCTTTCTTT. It specifies CSVRGGGLNTEAFF.

This clonotype turned up a few times. This chain joins TRBV4-3 and TRBJ2-7; 8 bases map to TRBD1. The CDR3 runs 15 residues. J was trimmed by 4 bases and V by 1 base; bases with no gene match: 6. The germline V gene encodes CDR1 LGHNA and CDR2 YSLEER. CDR3 loop: CASSQVRQGRYEQYF. CDR3 coding DNA: TGCGCCAGCAGCCAAGTGAGACAGGGGAGGTACGAGCAGTACTTC.

In this sample, this clonotype turned up once. A read error may explain this, as a much larger clone is one base away. The J gene is TRBJ2-5, the V gene TRBV7-2; 8 bases line up with TRBD2. TRBJ2-1 matches the DNA end more closely, so the J call is doubtful. The CDR3 runs 14 residues. Germline-derived CDR1 and CDR2 are SGHTA and FQGNSA. CDR3 residues: CASSLRLAINEQFF. The DNA of the CDR3 is TGTGCCAGCAGCTTGAGACTAGCGATAAATGAGCAGTTCTTC.

In this sample, this clonotype turned up a few times. This rearrangement joins TRBV6-5 to TRBJ1-1, with D perhaps TRBD1 (5 bases). The CDR3 consists of 13 residues. The germline V gene has CDR1 MNHEY and CDR2 SVGAGI. The V gene lost 0 bases and the J gene lost 7 bases, with 9 bases spanning the gap. The CDR3 sequence: CASSYSRQGEAFF. CDR3 nucleotides: TGTGCCAGCAGTTACTCTCGGCAGGGTGAAGCTTTCTTT.

Written as DNA, the CDR3 is TGCGCCAGCAGCTCAGGCCCAGCTAACACTGAAGCTTTCTTT. The encoded protein is CASSSGPANTEAFF. The gene calls are TRBV5-1 and TRBJ1-1, with D uncertain. The V gene's germline CDR1 is SGHRS and CDR2 YFSETQ. Trimming left V 3 bases short and J 2 bases short, with 11 bases between. The CDR3 length is 14 residues.

The V call is TRBV20-1, the J call TRBJ1-2; 12 bases line up with TRBD1. Germline assignment: CDR1 DFQATT and CDR2 SNEGSKA (reference sequence). The trim removed 5 bases at V and 6 bases at J, leaving 7 bases unmatched. This CDR3 has 14 residues. CDR3 residues: CSAPSGTGGHGYTF. In DNA, the CDR3 is TGCAGTGCTCCCTCTGGGACAGGGGGCCATGGCTACACCTTC.

This clonotype was observed a handful of times. V gene TRBV20-1 combines with J gene TRBJ2-3; the D gene is possibly TRBD1 (6 bases). From germline, CDR1 is DFQATT and CDR2 SNEGSKA (reference sequence). Trimming shortened V by 3 bases and J by 1 base, and 11 bases separated the two germline ends. This CDR3 has 14 amino acids. As DNA, the CDR3 is TGCAGTGCTAGTCCGGGACACCGCACAGATACGCAGTATTTT. Its translation is CSASPGHRTDTQYF.

The chain couples TRBV3-1 to TRBJ2-4, with 7 positions matching TRBD1. After removal of 4 bases from V and 6 bases from J, the junction contained 6 bases not matched to a gene. This CDR3 has 14 residues. Germline V gene lookup returns CDR1 LGHDT and CDR2 YNNKEL (reference sequence). CDR3 sequence (DNA): TGTGCCAGCAGCCGGACCGGGACAGTAAACATTCAGTACTTC. Its protein product is CASSRTGTVNIQYF.

Turning to this clonotype: Relative to the germline gene, one junction end is altered; a read error may explain this. The chain has TRBV20-1 and TRBJ2-7; TRBD1 matches 7 bases. Per germline, CDR1 DFQATT and CDR2 SNEGSKA (reference sequence). This CDR3 has 14 residues. The CDR3 here is CSARAGTDSYEQYF. The CDR3 region has the DNA TGCAGCGCTAGGGCCGGGACAGACTCCTACGAGCAGTACTTC.

V usage is TRBV15 and J usage is TRBJ1-4, with D hard to call. In germline, CDR1 is LNHNV, CDR2 YYDKDF (reference sequence). V shed 3 bases and J shed 6 bases, with 11 bases lying between them. The CDR3 loop spans 14 amino acids. DNA for the CDR3: TGTGCCACCAGCAGGAGGATGGGAGATGAAAAACTGTTTTTT. It translates to CATSRRMGDEKLFF.

This clonotype was picked up a small number of times. V and J are TRBV13 and TRBJ2-1; 8 bases map to TRBD2. The germline V gene has CDR1 PRHDT and CDR2 FYEKMQ (reference sequence). The CDR3 length is 14 residues. J lost 2 bases, V lost 5 bases, and 2 bases had no gene match. CDR3 bases: TGTGCCAGCAGCGGGACTAGGCCCTACAATGAGCAGTTCTTC. It yields the protein CASSGTRPYNEQFF.

This clonotype was recorded many times. This chain joins TRBV29-1 and TRBJ1-1; 7 nucleotides line up with TRBD1. Germline CDR1 reads SQVTM; CDR2 reads ANQGSEA. This CDR3 is 12 amino acids long. The CDR3 nucleotides read TGCAGTGCTGACAGGGTGAACACTGAAGCTTTCTTT. This sequence encodes CSADRVNTEAFF.

The chain uses TRBV6-5 and TRBJ2-7, with D perhaps assigned TRBD1 or TRBD2 (5 bases each). The CDR3 length is 16 residues. V gave up 0 bases and J gave up 1 base, with 13 bases separating them. The germline gives CDR1 MNHEY, CDR2 SVGAGI. CDR3 in amino acids: CASSYSMRGGSYEQYF. CDR3 nucleotide sequence: TGTGCCAGCAGTTACTCGATGAGGGGTGGATCCTACGAGCAGTACTTC.

This clonotype was seen more than once but under ten times. At one of its ends the junction is not consistent with the germline gene, which may arise from a read error. The chain combines TRBV14 with TRBJ2-2; 7 nucleotides match TRBD1. Per the germline V gene, CDR1 is SGHDN and CDR2 is FVKESK. The CDR3 is 19 residues long. CDR3 amino acids: CASSQERGRRGSHTGELFF. The CDR3 bases are TGTGCCAGCAGCCAAGAGAGGGGGCGAAGGGGGAGCCACACCGGGGAGTTGTTTTTT. The full variable domain, rest sourced from reference TRBV14 and TRBJ2-2, is EAGVTQFPSHSVIEKGQTVTLRCDPISGHDNLYWYRRVMGKEIKFLLHFVKESKQDESGMPNNRFLAERTGGTYSTLKVQPAELEDSGVYFCASSQERGRRGSHTGELFFGEGSRLTVL.

This clonotype was seen only a few times. The V and J genes are TRBV7-2 and TRBJ2-5; D is possibly TRBD2 (7 bases). Germline V gene lookup returns CDR1 SGHTA and CDR2 FQGNSA. V shed 2 bases and J shed 2 bases, with 15 bases lying between them. The length of the CDR3 is 16 residues. The CDR3 DNA reads as TGTGCCAGCAGCTTAAGTCTACGGGGGGCGCAAGAGACCCAGTACTTC. It codes for CASSLSLRGAQETQYF.

The DNA for the CDR3 is TGCAGTGCTACGGGACTAGCGGGAGGGCCCTACAATGAGCAGTTCTTC. Residues: CSATGLAGGPYNEQFF. The genes are TRBV20-1 and TRBJ2-1, with 16 bases that match TRBD2. This CDR3 region has 16 residues. From germline, CDR1 is DFQATT and CDR2 SNEGSKA (reference sequence). The junction had 2 bases not matched to a gene; V was cut back by 4 bases and J by 2 bases.

This clonotype was counted a few times. This chain connects TRBV3-1 to TRBJ2-5, with TRBD2 matching over 7 bases. The end of the DNA aligns better with TRBJ2-1, so the J call may be wrong. Germline loops: CDR1 LGHDT, CDR2 YNNKEL (reference sequence). The CDR3 is 14 residues long. The CDR3: CASSPRGGSNEQFF. CDR3 nucleotide sequence: TGTGCCAGCAGCCCCCGCGGGGGTAGTAATGAGCAGTTCTTC.

Comments on this clonotype: Mismatch with germline at one junction end may stem from a read error. The chain links TRBV4-1 to TRBJ2-1; 15 nucleotides agree with TRBD2. CDR3 length: 23 residues. In germline, CDR1 is MGHRA, CDR2 YSYEKL. The CDR3 spells CASSQRIPNSGTSGGYSYNEQFF. CDR3 nucleotide sequence: TGCGCCAGCAGCCAAAGGATTCCCAACTCCGGGACTAGCGGGGGGTACTCCTACAACGAGCAGTTCTTC.

V is TRBV18 and J is TRBJ2-3; 9 positions agree with TRBD2. The junction had 5 bases not matched to a gene; V was cut back by 6 bases and J by 4 bases. Germline CDR1 is KGHSH and CDR2 is LQKENI. There are 14 residues in the CDR3. The CDR3 region is CASSPSGNPDTQYF. Here the CDR3 DNA reads TGTGCCAGCTCCCCTAGCGGGAACCCAGATACGCAGTATTTT.

This clonotype was seen a few times. V gene TRBV28 combines with J gene TRBJ1-1; D is ambiguous. The CDR3 length is 12 residues. CDR1 MDHEN and CDR2 SYDVKM come from the germline V gene. Trimming cost V 6 bases and J 5 bases, with 10 bases left between them. CDR3: CASREGWTEAFF. The CDR3 nucleotides read TGTGCCAGCAGGGAAGGGTGGACTGAAGCTTTCTTT.

Only a few counts were recorded for this clonotype. This chain joins TRBV6-5 and TRBJ2-7; 12 bases fit TRBD2. This CDR3 is built from 17 residues. After removal of 4 bases from V and 0 bases from J, the junction contained 7 bases not matched to a gene. Germline-derived CDR1 and CDR2 are MNHEY and SVGAGI. The CDR3 DNA is TGTGCCAGCAGTTCCCACCGACTAGCGGGGGTCTCCTACGAGCAGTACTTC. Translation gives CASSSHRLAGVSYEQYF.

This clonotype was detected a few times. The CDR3 DNA reads TGCAGCGTCCGGGGCACTGAATCCTACGAGCAGTACTTC. This translates into CSVRGTESYEQYF. The V gene is TRBV29-1, the J gene TRBJ2-5, with D tentatively TRBD1 or TRBD2 (5 bases each). The J call may be mistaken, given a closer DNA end match to TRBJ2-7. Germline CDR1 is SQVTM and CDR2 is ANQGSEA. The CDR3 has 13 residues.